This TCR beta chain was observed in a study of blood T cell repertoires in COVID-19. With 2 bases removed from V and 0 bases from J, the gap between germline ends came to 11 bases. Germline-derived CDR1 and CDR2 are SGHTA and FQGNSA. The length of the CDR3 is 16 residues. Assay: immunoSEQ multiplex PCR; the TCRdb copy retains only in-frame clones and omits some. The repertoire holds about 220,000 clones, with 83% as singletons. The participants were between about 18 and 90 years old and came from some 23 US areas. Membership in each cohort depended on participant-reported clinical history. This clonotype was obtained from a woman in her forties or fifties who had been exposed to COVID-19. What was sequenced was PBMCs or T cells enriched from blood (not recorded which). J is TRBJ1-5 and V is TRBV7-2; a weak D match, TRBD1 (5 bases). The chain's CDR3 is CASSLQGVYSNQPQHF. CDR3 in DNA: TGTGCCAGCAGCTTACAGGGCGTTTATAGCAATCAGCCCCAGCATTTT.